This TCR beta chain came from a study of blood T cell repertoires in COVID-19. Study in general: Samples came from the United States, Italy and Spain, spanning acute and convalescent COVID-19.

The table came from immunoSEQ multiplex PCR; TCRdb's copy has only in-frame clones and leaves some out. The table lists hundreds of thousands of clones, roughly 89% of them singletons. Before being deemed recovered, Cohort 3 donors had two negative PCRs, clearance, or symptom resolution. This sequence originates from a middle-aged woman who had recovered from COVID-19. The sample consisted of PBMCs or T cells enriched from blood (not recorded which).

The DNA of the CDR3 is TGTGCCAGCAGCTCCAATAGCGGGGACCAGTTCTTC. It codes for CASSSNSGDQFF. V usage is TRBV7-9 and J usage is TRBJ2-1; TRBD2 aligns across 8 bases. The CDR3 contains 12 residues. The V and J ends lost 4 bases and 13 bases, in that order; junction bases with no gene match: 6. The germline V gene encodes CDR1 SEHNR and CDR2 FQNEAQ (reference sequence).